The 23 T cell receptor beta chains given below trace back to one sample, sequenced in a study of blood T cell repertoires in COVID-19. Assay: immunoSEQ multiplex PCR; the TCRdb copy retains only in-frame clones and omits some. In the table there are under 130,000 clones, approximately 84% of which are singletons. The sequencing input was peripheral blood. Receptors were obtained from a human donor in a cohort sampled during active or convalescent COVID-19.

V usage is TRBV18 and J usage is TRBJ2-3, with TRBD1 identical over 8 bases. This CDR3 is 17 amino acids long. With 1 base clipped from V and 2 bases from J, the junction kept 8 bases outside the gene matches. Germline-derived CDR1 and CDR2 are KGHSH and LQKENI. The CDR3 sequence: CASSPQDRVGFTDTQYF. DNA for the CDR3: TGTGCCAGCTCACCACAGGACAGGGTCGGTTTCACAGATACGCAGTATTTT.

The chain employs TRBV11-3 and TRBJ2-7; TRBD1 aligns across 8 bases. Germline-derived CDR1 and CDR2 are SGHNT and YENEEA. The CDR3 consists of 15 residues. Trimming removed 5 bases from V and 2 bases from J; junction bases left unmatched: 8. Here the CDR3 DNA reads TGTGCCAGCAGCGCGACAGGGGTTCCCACCTACGAGCAGTACTTC. Translation: CASSATGVPTYEQYF.

This chain connects TRBV21-1 to TRBJ2-5; the table gives TRBD2 as D, unverified against the DNA. TRBV21-1 is a pseudogene locus. The CDR3 is 17 residues long. CDR3: CAGPGLAGGPHQETQYF. The DNA for the CDR3 is TGTGCCGGACCGGGACTAGCGGGGGGGCCTCATCAAGAGACCCAGTACTTC.

V usage is TRBV7-2 and J usage is TRBJ2-1; D is perhaps TRBD1 (6 bases). V was clipped by 3 bases and J by 0 bases, with 12 bases between them. Germline assignment: CDR1 SGHTA and CDR2 FQGNSA. CDR3 length: 16 amino acids. The DNA for the CDR3 is TGTGCCAGCAGCTTGGGGGCAGGGAACTCCTACAATGAGCAGTTCTTC. Residues: CASSLGAGNSYNEQFF.

This clone was counted a single time. The rearrangement links TRBV7-2 to TRBJ1-5; no definite D call. CDR3 length equals 17 residues. The germline V gene encodes CDR1 SGHTA and CDR2 FQGNSA. Trimming removed 0 bases from V and 0 bases from J, with 12 bases in between. This CDR3 is CASSLALGLHSNQPQHF. For the CDR3, the DNA is TGTGCCAGCAGCTTAGCGCTCGGACTCCATAGCAATCAGCCCCAGCATTTT.

Concerning this clone itself: Sequence at one end of the junction differs from germline and may be a read error. Other DNA sequences in this specimen translate into the identical CDR3. V gene TRBV11-3 combines with J gene TRBJ2-7; a possible D gene is TRBD1 (5 bases). This CDR3 has 15 residues. Germline CDR1 and CDR2: SGHNT and YENEEA. The CDR3 spells CASSRGVQGGGEQYF. DNA of the CDR3: TGTGCCAGCAGCCGTGGAGTTCAGGGCGGTGGCGAGCAATACTTC.

Here the CDR3 DNA reads TGTGCCAGCAGTCCGTGGCAGGGGGCTTTCTACAATGAGCAGTTCTTC. It encodes CASSPWQGAFYNEQFF. The V and J genes are TRBV7-2 and TRBJ2-1; 8 nucleotides agree with TRBD1. J lost 3 bases, V lost 6 bases, and 10 bases had no gene match. The CDR3 consists of 16 residues. Germline CDR1 reads SGHTA; CDR2 reads FQGNSA.

The chain joins TRBV6-4 to TRBJ1-5; D is ambiguous. Germline CDR1 and CDR2: MRHNA and SNTAGT. The CDR3 sequence is 13 residues long. V was cut by 3 bases and J by 3 bases, with 6 bases left in between. The DNA of the CDR3 is TGTGCCAGCAGTGAACAGTTCAATCAGCCCCAGCATTTT. Its translation is CASSEQFNQPQHF.

The chain joins TRBV11-2 to TRBJ1-3; a weak D match, TRBD1 (6 bases). The CDR3 has 14 residues. V gave up 5 bases and J gave up 4 bases, with 12 bases separating them. CDR1 SGHAT and CDR2 FQNNGV come from the germline V gene. The CDR3 reads CASSVTGSGNTIYF. The CDR3 nucleotides are TGTGCCAGCAGCGTCACAGGGTCGGGAAACACCATATATTTT.

The rearrangement uses TRBV6-5 and TRBJ1-3; 8 nucleotides align to TRBD1. V trimming: 11 bases; J trimming: 8 bases; junction bases outside the gene matches: 8. The CDR3 is 12 amino acids. Germline CDR1 is MNHEY and CDR2 is SVGAGI. The CDR3 bases are TGTGCCGGAAGGACAGGGAGGGACACCATATATTTT. Protein: CAGRTGRDTIYF.

This clone was counted between two and nine times. The gene calls are TRBV6-2 or TRBV6-3 and TRBJ2-7, with 9 positions matching TRBD1. J lost 5 bases, V lost 5 bases, and 1 base had no gene match. The CDR3 has 12 residues. The germline gives CDR1 MNHEY, CDR2 SVGEGT. This CDR3 reads CASSRQGDEQYF. CDR3 DNA: TGTGCCAGCAGTAGACAGGGGGACGAGCAGTACTTC.

As concerns this clone: The junction differs from germline at one of its ends, possibly a read error. This chain connects TRBV4-2 to TRBJ2-3, with 9 bases matching TRBD2. The CDR3 extends over 16 amino acids. Germline V gene sequence: CDR1 LGHNA, CDR2 YNFKEQ. The CDR3 DNA reads TGTGCCAGCAGCCAAGATTTTAGCGGGGGACCCCTCAGCCGAGATTTT. Translating it yields CASSQDFSGGPLSRDF.

The chain employs TRBV5-4 and TRBJ2-3, with D possibly being TRBD1 (5 bases). Trimming cost V 2 bases and J 1 base, with 8 bases left between them. Germline V gene sequence: CDR1 SGHNT, CDR2 YYREEE (reference sequence). The CDR3 consists of 14 residues. The CDR3 here is CASSFVGGTDTQYF. In DNA, the CDR3 is TGTGCCAGCAGCTTCGTAGGGGGCACAGATACGCAGTATTTT.

The genes are TRBV29-1 and TRBJ2-7; no reliable D call. CDR1 is SQVTM, CDR2 ANQGSEA, per germline. Trimming cost V 7 bases and J 10 bases, with 23 bases left between them. This CDR3 region has 13 residues. DNA for the CDR3: TGCAGCGCGGTCCCGACGGGTAGAATGTATCAGTACTTC. Encoded protein: CSAVPTGRMYQYF.

This clone was found a few times. The rearrangement links TRBV2 to TRBJ1-1; maybe TRBD1 (5 bases). The CDR3 extends over 16 amino acids. Germline CDR1 is SNHLY and CDR2 is FYNNEI. Trimming cost V 2 bases and J 6 bases, with 19 bases left between them. CDR3 sequence: CASSERRSMGLAEAFF. CDR3 DNA sequence: TGTGCCAGCAGTGAAAGGCGCAGCATGGGGCTGGCTGAAGCTTTCTTT.

This clone was counted between two and nine times. The J gene is TRBJ1-3, the V gene TRBV7-9; D possibly corresponds to TRBD1 (6 bases). This CDR3 spans 18 amino acids. The germline CDR1 and CDR2 sequences are SEHNR and FQNEAQ (reference sequence). Trimming removed 5 bases from V and 0 bases from J, with 20 bases in between. The CDR3 here is CASSPTLGQWGSGNTIYF. DNA for the CDR3: TGTGCCAGCAGCCCAACGTTAGGACAGTGGGGCTCTGGAAACACCATATATTTT.

This chain links TRBV24-1 with TRBJ2-3; 7 nucleotides line up with TRBD1. The germline V gene has CDR1 KGHDR and CDR2 SFDVKD. J lost 2 bases, V lost 4 bases, and 8 bases had no gene match. The CDR3 covers 16 residues. CDR3 DNA sequence: TGTGCCACCAGTGAGCTAGGGGACAGCCACACAGATACGCAGTATTTT. As protein: CATSELGDSHTDTQYF.

The gene calls are TRBV7-3 and TRBJ2-1; 13 bases agree with TRBD2. This CDR3 contains 16 residues. V was pared by 4 bases and J by 4 bases, with 4 bases of the junction left unmatched. Germline lookup yields CDR1 SGHTA and CDR2 FQGTGA. CDR3 coding DNA: TGTGCCAGCAGCTCCGGACTAGCGGGGGAATACAATGAGCAGTTCTTC. Translated: CASSSGLAGEYNEQFF.

CDR3 nucleotide sequence: TGTGCCAGCAGCCCCCAGGGGTCTAACTATGGCTACACCTTC. Its translation is CASSPQGSNYGYTF. The rearrangement uses TRBV7-9 and TRBJ1-2; TRBD1 is a possible D gene (6 bases). The CDR3 loop spans 14 amino acids. The V gene's germline CDR1 is SEHNR and CDR2 FQNEAQ (reference sequence). The V gene lost 5 bases and the J gene lost 0 bases, with 10 bases spanning the gap.

V usage is TRBV6-5 and J usage is TRBJ2-2; D unclear. This CDR3 comprises 14 residues. The germline gives CDR1 MNHEY, CDR2 SVGAGI. V lost 7 bases and J lost 5, with 14 bases in between. For the CDR3, the DNA is TGTGCCAGCATGGCTGCCTTATGGACCGGGGAGCTGTTTTTT. Its translation is CASMAALWTGELFF.

V and J are TRBV3-1 (or the pseudogene TRBV3-2) and TRBJ1-4; D not certain. Germline V gene lookup returns CDR1 LGHDT and CDR2 YNNKEL (reference sequence). Trimming pared 0 bases from V and 15 bases from J, leaving 17 bases between. The CDR3 extends over 14 amino acids. The CDR3 DNA follows: TGTGCCAGCAGCCAAGATAGCCGGGGATCAAGGGTGTTTTTT. This codes for CASSQDSRGSRVFF.

J is TRBJ2-3 and V is TRBV7-9, with 8 bases matching TRBD1. Germline loops: CDR1 SEHNR, CDR2 FQNEAQ (reference sequence). CDR3 length equals 16 residues. Trimming at V came to 0 bases and at J to 5 bases, leaving 7 bases not matched to a gene. In DNA, the CDR3 is TGTGCCAGCAGCTTAGCGCGGCAGGGGGCCGGAGATACGCAGTATTTT. Translating gives CASSLARQGAGDTQYF.

The chain employs TRBV19 and TRBJ1-1, with D hard to call. With 4 bases removed from V and 3 bases from J, the gap between germline ends came to 9 bases. CDR3 length: 13 amino acids. From germline, CDR1 is LNHDA and CDR2 SQIVND (reference sequence). The CDR3, as DNA: TGTGCCAGTAGTAGGCAGGAACACACTGAAGCTTTCTTT. This encodes CASSRQEHTEAFF.